Below are 19 T cell receptor beta chains sequenced from a single sample in a study of T cells after yellow fever vaccination. A single record per CDR3 protein comes from TCRdb applying MiXCR to the 5' RACE reads. Of about 240,000 distinct CDR3 sequences in the sample, less than 9% are singletons; the top ten hold roughly 0.86%. The material was CD4+ T cells sorted from PBMCs, obtained 15 days after the yellow fever booster vaccination. The source of these receptors is a man aged 25-45 years who received the YFV17D yellow fever vaccine.

The sample holds many counts of this clonotype. J is TRBJ2-1 and V is TRBV4-3; 12 nucleotides align to TRBD2. This CDR3 region has 15 residues. The germline V gene encodes CDR1 LGHNA and CDR2 YSLEER. The ends lost 1 base at V and 15 bases at J; junction bases unmatched: 10. The CDR3 here is CASSQGLAGGPVVFF. In DNA form, the CDR3 reads TGCGCCAGCAGCCAAGGCCTAGCGGGAGGGCCGGTGGTGTTCTTC.

This clonotype has ten or more counts. The gene calls are TRBV6-1 and TRBJ2-1; D gene uncertain. The CDR3 has 15 amino acids. Per the germline V gene, CDR1 is MNHNS and CDR2 is SASEGT. Trimming left V 6 bases short and J 2 bases short, with 14 bases between. The CDR3 region is CASSPTMRTYNEQFF. The CDR3 coding sequence is TGTGCCAGCAGCCCCACTATGCGGACCTACAATGAGCAGTTCTTC.

This clonotype was recorded many times. V and J are TRBV7-7 and TRBJ2-1; possible D gene TRBD2, 5 bases. The CDR3 has 15 amino acids. V was cut by 0 bases and J by 5 bases, with 11 bases left in between. Germline CDR1 reads SSHAT; CDR2 reads FNYEAQ (reference sequence). For the CDR3, the DNA is TGTGCCAGCAGCTTAGCGCATGACGGGAACAATGAGCAGTTCTTC. Translation gives CASSLAHDGNNEQFF.

A few counts support this clonotype. The J gene is TRBJ2-7, the V gene TRBV28; 10 nucleotides agree with TRBD2. V dropped 0 bases and J dropped 3; count of bases not matched to a gene: 11. Germline loops: CDR1 MDHEN, CDR2 SYDVKM. CDR3 length: 18 amino acids. The CDR3 bases are TGTGCCAGCAGTTTATGGGTCCCTGGGTCTAGCGGGAGCTACGAGCAGTACTTC. Its protein is CASSLWVPGSSGSYEQYF.

The chain links TRBV9 to TRBJ1-1; 8 positions agree with TRBD1. The germline CDR1 and CDR2 sequences are SGDLS and YYNGEE. J was trimmed by 0 bases and V by 0 bases; bases with no gene match: 1. This CDR3 has 15 residues. The CDR3 sequence is CASSVGGQVNTEAFF. The CDR3 coding sequence is TGTGCCAGCAGCGTAGGGGGACAGGTGAACACTGAAGCTTTCTTT.

This clonotype was seen at least ten times. The chain joins TRBV12-3 or TRBV12-4 to TRBJ2-3; tentatively, D is TRBD2 (6 bases). The CDR3 sequence is 15 residues long. Trimming shortened V by 6 bases and J by 0 bases, and 13 bases separated the two germline ends. CDR3 in DNA: TGTGCCAGCAGCATCTTAAGCGGGAGCACAGATACGCAGTATTTT. The encoded protein is CASSILSGSTDTQYF.

This clonotype was seen only a few times. The chain uses TRBV20-1 and TRBJ1-5; D possibly corresponds to TRBD1 (5 bases). Trimming stripped 4 bases from V and 4 bases from J, with 14 bases between. Germline CDR1 and CDR2: DFQATT and SNEGSKA (reference sequence). The CDR3 consists of 14 residues. The CDR3 is CSANPPGPNQPQHF. The DNA of the CDR3 is TGCAGTGCTAATCCACCGGGACCAAATCAGCCCCAGCATTTT.

This clonotype has a handful of counts. The gene calls are TRBV6-2 or TRBV6-3 and TRBJ2-7, with 11 bases lining up with TRBD2. CDR3 length equals 14 residues. Germline lookup yields CDR1 MNHEY and CDR2 SVGEGT. Trimming removed 4 bases from V and 6 bases from J; junction bases left unmatched: 5. CDR3 sequence reads: CASSSIAGGGEQYF. The CDR3 nucleotides read TGTGCCAGCAGTTCCATAGCGGGAGGGGGCGAGCAGTACTTC.

V is TRBV10-1 and J is TRBJ2-1, with TRBD2 matching over 13 bases. V trimming: 4 bases; J trimming: 6 bases; junction bases outside the gene matches: 3. The CDR3 is made up of 15 amino acids. CDR1 is WNHNN, CDR2 SYGVQD, per germline (reference sequence). The CDR3 coding sequence is TGCGCCAGCAGTGTAGGACTAGCGGGGGTCAATGAGCAGTTCTTC. Amino acid sequence: CASSVGLAGVNEQFF.

This clonotype was picked up a small number of times. This sequence joins TRBV5-5 and TRBJ2-1; either TRBD1 or TRBD2 may fit D (6 bases each). This CDR3 spans 14 amino acids. The germline V gene has CDR1 SGHKS and CDR2 YYEKEE (reference sequence). Between the trimmed V and J ends, which lost 1 base and 7 bases, there was a span of 12 bases. The CDR3 sequence: CASSLWGARNEQFF. The CDR3 nucleotides are TGTGCCAGCAGCTTGTGGGGGGCGCGTAATGAGCAGTTCTTC.

The chain uses TRBV28 and TRBJ2-3; 7 bases align to TRBD2. Germline loops: CDR1 MDHEN, CDR2 SYDVKM. The CDR3 runs 16 residues. Unmatched junction bases numbered 8, after V lost 3 bases and J lost 2 bases. CDR3 DNA: TGTGCCAGCAGTTTCCCCTGGGGGAGGGCCACAGATACGCAGTATTTT. This codes for CASSFPWGRATDTQYF.

This clonotype turned up a few times. J is TRBJ2-5 and V is TRBV19; tentatively, D is TRBD1 (6 bases). V was trimmed by 3 bases and J by 3 bases, leaving 14 bases between them. The CDR3 is 15 residues long. Germline V lookup: CDR1 LNHDA, CDR2 SQIVND (reference sequence). The CDR3 coding sequence is TGTGCCAGTAGTATCATGTCACAGGGCGAAGAGACCCAGTACTTC. Amino acid sequence: CASSIMSQGEETQYF.

The sample holds many counts of this clonotype. The chain is built from TRBV20-1 and TRBJ2-1, with D perhaps TRBD1 (6 bases). The CDR3 has 14 residues. Germline V gene lookup returns CDR1 DFQATT and CDR2 SNEGSKA (reference sequence). Trimming shortened V by 4 bases and J by 1 base, and 11 bases separated the two germline ends. The chain's CDR3 is CSAKGEISYNEQFF. The CDR3 nucleotides read TGCAGTGCTAAGGGGGAAATATCCTACAATGAGCAGTTCTTC.

This clonotype was detected a few times. The chain combines TRBV7-2 with TRBJ2-1; 10 bases agree with TRBD2. The CDR3 runs to 16 residues. The germline V gene encodes CDR1 SGHTA and CDR2 FQGNSA. After removal of 1 base from V and 9 bases from J, the junction contained 9 bases not matched to a gene. CDR3 in amino acids: CASSLVASGRAGEQFF. The CDR3 nucleotides are TGTGCCAGCAGCTTAGTAGCCAGCGGGAGGGCCGGTGAGCAGTTCTTC.

The rearrangement joins TRBV21-1 to TRBJ2-7; the DNA was not compared with TRBD2, the D call given in the table. TRBV21-1 counts as a pseudogene. This CDR3 has 15 amino acids. CDR3 in amino acids: CASSNQREPPYEQYF. The CDR3 DNA is TGTGCCAGCAGCAATCAGCGGGAGCCCCCCTACGAGCAGTACTTC.

This clonotype was recorded a few times. The V call is TRBV6-5, the J call TRBJ2-1; 7 bases are shared with TRBD2. CDR3 length: 15 amino acids. From germline, CDR1 is MNHEY and CDR2 SVGAGI. V shed 2 bases, J shed 7 bases, and the junction held 8 bases outside the gene matches. In nucleotides, the CDR3 is TGTGCCAGCAGTTACGGCGGGAGTAGGTATAATGAGCAGTTCTTC. It codes for CASSYGGSRYNEQFF.

The chain links TRBV5-1 to TRBJ2-7; a possible D gene is TRBD1 (7 bases). The CDR3 has 14 amino acids. Deletions cut 5 bases from V and 11 bases from J, with 23 bases between. The V gene's germline CDR1 is SGHRS and CDR2 YFSETQ. The CDR3 sequence is CASSIGGTDTTEYF. The CDR3 nucleotides read TGCGCCAGCAGTATAGGGGGGACAGACACCACGGAGTACTTC. The full variable domain, with the rest looked up from reference TRBV5-1 and TRBJ2-7, is KAGVTQTPRYLIKTRGQQVTLSCSPISGHRSVSWYQQTPGQGLQFLFEYFSETQRNKGNFPGRFSGRQFSNSRSEMNVSTLELGDSALYLCASSIGGTDTTEYFGPGTRLTVT.

The chain is built from TRBV28 and TRBJ2-1, with a possible D match to TRBD1 (6 bases). The CDR3 has 14 amino acids. The germline V gene encodes CDR1 MDHEN and CDR2 SYDVKM. V lost 8 bases, J lost 8 bases, and 19 bases lay in between. The CDR3 coding sequence is TGTGCCAGCGCCGTTCCCAGGGGACGGGATGAGCAGTTCTTC. It translates to CASAVPRGRDEQFF.

The genes are TRBV4-2 and TRBJ2-5, with a possible D match to TRBD1 (5 bases). Trimming pared 4 bases from V and 2 bases from J, leaving 11 bases between. Germline assignment: CDR1 LGHNA and CDR2 YNFKEQ. The CDR3 has 14 amino acids. CDR3: CASSPWGRQETQYF. CDR3 DNA sequence: TGTGCCAGCAGCCCTTGGGGCCGACAAGAGACCCAGTACTTC.